This T cell receptor (beta chain) was identified during a study of T cells in Graves' hyperthyroidism and ophthalmopathy. There were TCR beta CDR3 regions amplified from RNA transcripts. TCR CDR3 underwent first-round RT-PCR with the HTBI primer set. MiXCR, run by TCRdb on the multiplex PCR reads, gives a single entry per CDR3 protein. Of some 600,000 distinct CDR3 sequences in the sample, about 15% were seen once. This clonotype has just a few counts. CDR1 and CDR2 from the germline V gene are LGHDT and YNNKEL (reference sequence). The V end lost 2 bases, the J end lost 0 bases, and 8 bases lay between the germline ends. The CDR3 is made up of 14 amino acids. Participants, patients aged 18 to 65, had newly diagnosed hyperthyroidism with a duration under 2 months.

Sequencing was carried out using blood. This receptor was taken from a woman aged 30 to 39 with Graves' hyperthyroidism that later progressed to Graves' ophthalmopathy. V gene TRBV3-1 combines with J gene TRBJ2-7; the D gene is possibly TRBD1 (6 bases). The CDR3 loop reads CASSQRTASYEQYF. The DNA for the CDR3 is TGTGCCAGCAGCCAAAGGACAGCCTCCTACGAGCAGTACTTC.